This T cell receptor beta chain was recorded in a study of identical twins. The germline V and J ends were trimmed by 7 bases and 7 bases, with 20 bases remaining between them. The CDR3 covers 15 residues. The germline V gene has CDR1 MDHEN and CDR2 SYDVKM. This clonotype has a count of ten or more. Unique molecular identifiers were present on the cDNA, which also gained a universal primer site by template switching. TCRdb ran MiXCR on the 5' RACE reads and lists one entry per CDR3 protein. The sample has about 890,000 distinct CDR3 sequences, about 12% seen once. The same specimen was also included in a second study, on yellow fever vaccine responses in identical twins.

The chain employs TRBV28 and TRBJ2-1, with D possibly being TRBD1 or TRBD2 (5 bases each). The sequenced sample consisted of PBMCs. The TCR was taken from a woman between 18 and 30 years old in good health. CDR3 sequence (DNA): TGTGCCAGCAAGGTTCAAGGGGCTAGCTGGAATGAGCAGTTCTTC. Encoded protein: CASKVQGASWNEQFF. Full variable domain (remainder filled in from reference TRBV28 and TRBJ2-1): DVKVTQSSRYLVKRTGEKVFLECVQDMDHENMFWYRQDPGLGLRLIYFSYDVKMKEKGDIPEGYSVSREKKERFSLILESASTNQTSMYLCASKVQGASWNEQFFGPGTRLTVL.